A single T cell receptor beta chain is shown here with its context. Germline-derived CDR1 and CDR2 are SGDLS and YYNGEE. The CDR3 consists of 15 residues. The data belong to a study of T cells expressing NK-cell markers. Study information: Repertoires of TCR beta were obtained from T cells sorted as CD3+CD56+NKG2C+, CD3+CD56+NKG2C- and CD3+CD56-NKG2C+.

TCRdb reprocessed the 5' RACE reads, keeping one entry per CDR3 protein, no DNA. With about 460,000 distinct CDR3 sequences in the sample, the ten largest clones hold over 1.3%. The sequenced material came from blood T cells: a sorted CD56 or NKG2C T cell subset, CD4+ or CD8+ T cells, or bulk PBMC T cells (not recorded which). The TCR was taken from a woman between 45 and 60 years old in good health. The gene calls are TRBV9 and TRBJ2-4; checking the TCRdb D call of TRBD1 is not possible without DNA. The CDR3 sequence: CASSVAGQGGNIQYF. Looking up the rest from reference TRBV9 and TRBJ2-4 gives the full variable domain: DSGVTQTPKHLITATGQRVTLRCSPRSGDLSVYWYQQSLDQGLQFLIQYYNGEERAKGNILERFSAQQFPDLHSELNLSSLELGDSALYFCASSVAGQGGNIQYFGAGTRLSVL.